This T cell receptor (beta chain) was sequenced for a study of beta chain features in type 1 diabetes. The overall study: The study examined 107,917,701 sorted cells across all samples.

A CD45RO/CCR7/CD25/CD127/CD95/CD27 panel sorted naive, central memory, regulatory and stem cell-like memory CD4+ cells. Trimming pared 3 bases from V and 4 bases from J, leaving 12 bases between. CDR3 length: 15 amino acids. Germline V gene lookup returns CDR1 MNHNS and CDR2 SASEGT. The study reverse transcribed the entire isolated RNA, so it sequenced expressed TCRB transcripts. The protocol was immunoSEQ multiplex PCR, while the TCRdb copy is restricted to in-frame clones and leaves out a portion. The sample includes under 500,000 clones, about 32% of them seen just once. The chain couples TRBV6-1 to TRBJ2-2, with a weak D call TRBD2 (6 bases). Sequenced material: naive CD4+ T cells from blood. This TCR derives from a man aged 18 to 29 in good health. CDR3 sequence: CASSEERVFTGELFF. CDR3 nucleotide sequence: TGTGCCAGCAGTGAGGAGCGGGTCTTCACCGGGGAGCTGTTTTTT.